The 8 T cell receptor beta chains reported below all come from one sample, sequenced in a study of technical replicates of blood from a few donors (dated by TCRdb to between 2016 and 2019). The library was generated by the immunoSEQ multiplex PCR assay. TCRdb took this table from immuneACCESS and kept in-frame rearrangements with V and J called. Such tables lack part of the clones; where checked against another copy, unresolved V genes explain under half of the gap, and the rest is unexplained. In this sample the table shows 55,000 to 65,000 clones, approximately 92% of which occur a single time. Approximately 4% of the sample is taken by the ten largest. Sequences were obtained from PBMCs. These receptors all come from a human donor in good health. Some clones in this sample may be carry-over from other donors' samples.

The chain couples TRBV15 to TRBJ2-1, with 8 bases identical to TRBD2. J was trimmed by 0 bases and V by 3 bases; bases with no gene match: 4. Per the germline V gene, CDR1 is LNHNV and CDR2 is YYDKDF (reference sequence). The CDR3 extends over 16 amino acids. The CDR3 bases are TGTGCCACCAGCAGCTTAGCGGGAAGCTCCTACAATGAGCAGTTCTTC. Amino acid sequence: CATSSLAGSSYNEQFF.

V gene TRBV5-1 combines with J gene TRBJ2-1, with 13 bases fitting TRBD2. V shed 7 bases and J 6 bases; nucleotides not matched to a gene: 13. CDR3 length: 17 amino acids. The V gene's germline CDR1 is SGHRS and CDR2 YFSETQ. In DNA form, the CDR3 reads TGCGCCAGCCACTCCGGACTAGCGGGGGTTCGGGGCAATGAGCAGTTCTTC. Translated: CASHSGLAGVRGNEQFF.

The rearrangement joins TRBV5-4 to TRBJ1-2; a weak D match, TRBD1 (5 bases). V lost 6 bases to trimming and J lost 2 bases, with 11 bases between them. This CDR3 spans 13 amino acids. Germline V CDR1 and CDR2: SGHNT, YYREEE (reference sequence). The chain's CDR3 is CASTQGLNYGYTF. CDR3 coding DNA: TGTGCCAGCACCCAGGGACTAAACTATGGCTACACCTTC. The entire variable domain, with the rest obtained from reference TRBV5-4 and TRBJ1-2, is as follows: ETGVTQSPTHLIKTRGQQVTLRCSSQSGHNTVSWYQQALGQGPQFIFQYYREEENGRGNFPPRFSGLQFPNYSSELNVNALELDDSALYLCASTQGLNYGYTFGSGTRLTVV.

J is TRBJ1-2 and V is TRBV9, with 8 nucleotides matching TRBD1. CDR3 length: 17 amino acids. Unmatched junction bases numbered 11, after V lost 1 base and J lost 3 bases. From germline, CDR1 is SGDLS and CDR2 YYNGEE. The CDR3 DNA follows: TGTGCCAGCAGCGTAAGAGGAGGGGTGACAGGGGACTATGGCTACACCTTC. Its translation: CASSVRGGVTGDYGYTF. The complete variable domain, with remaining parts taken from reference TRBV9 and TRBJ1-2, reads DSGVTQTPKHLITATGQRVTLRCSPRSGDLSVYWYQQSLDQGLQFLIQYYNGEERAKGNILERFSAQQFPDLHSELNLSSLELGDSALYFCASSVRGGVTGDYGYTFGSGTRLTVV.

On this clone itself: Different DNA sequences within this sample yield the same CDR3. The V and J genes are TRBV20-1 and TRBJ2-3, with D uncertain. The ends were cut back, 6 bases at V and 3 bases at J, with 7 bases in the middle. The CDR3 is made up of 11 amino acids. CDR1 is DFQATT, CDR2 SNEGSKA, per germline (reference sequence). The CDR3 loop is CSARSTDTQYF. The DNA for the CDR3 is TGCAGTGCCCGGAGTACAGATACGCAGTATTTT.

This clone has only a few counts. The V call is TRBV6-1, the J call TRBJ1-1, with TRBD1 as a possible D gene (5 bases). Germline loops: CDR1 MNHNS, CDR2 SASEGT. V was cut by 7 bases and J by 8 bases, with 17 bases left in between. The CDR3 covers 13 residues. The CDR3 DNA follows: TGTGCCAGCACCTTAACCCGACGGGGGGAAGCTTTCTTT. It is translated as CASTLTRRGEAFF.

V gene TRBV5-5 combines with J gene TRBJ1-6, with 8 nucleotides matching TRBD1. The CDR3 runs to 14 residues. Germline V gene lookup returns CDR1 SGHKS and CDR2 YYEKEE (reference sequence). V was pared by 4 bases and J by 8 bases, with 5 bases of the junction left unmatched. Written as DNA, the CDR3 is TGTGCCAGCAGCCCGGGACAGGATGATTCACCCCTCCACTTT. It translates to CASSPGQDDSPLHF.

The V and J genes are TRBV6-6 and TRBJ2-3; 9 bases line up with TRBD1. Germline trimming cut 5 bases from V and 4 bases from J; bases unmatched to any gene: 7. This CDR3 region has 15 residues. Germline CDR1 reads MNHNY; CDR2 reads SVGAGI (reference sequence). The DNA for the CDR3 is TGTGCCAGCAGTCACGCGGGACAGGGAGCAGATACGCAGTATTTT. The encoded protein is CASSHAGQGADTQYF.